These 12 T cell receptor beta chains were all obtained from the same sample, sequenced in a study of regulatory T cells in long-lasting Graves disease. Time point defined: persistent/refractory GD, antithyroid drugs over 5 years with positive TRAb. The TCR library was prepared using RNA isolated from PBMCs. With iRepertoire HTBI primers and Arm-PCR of CDR3 regions, TCR beta libraries were built. One entry per CDR3 protein results from TCRdb running MiXCR on the multiplex PCR reads. The sample consists of 600,000 to 800,000 distinct CDR3 sequences, approximately 29% of them appearing once. The input for sequencing was peripheral blood mononuclear cells (PBMCs), taken when the disease was refractory, from a patient treated with antithyroid drugs. Receptor source: a female donor with Graves disease.

This rearrangement joins TRBV5-5 to TRBJ2-5; D is unresolved. The CDR3 is 15 amino acids. Germline CDR1 is SGHKS and CDR2 is YYEKEE (reference sequence). Trimming pared 0 bases from V and 0 bases from J, leaving 9 bases between. CDR3 amino acids: CASSLDTMYQETQYF. The CDR3 nucleotides read TGTGCCAGCAGCTTGGATACTATGTACCAAGAGACCCAGTACTTC.

The J gene is TRBJ1-1, the V gene TRBV5-1, with D perhaps matching TRBD1 (6 bases). The V end was cut by 3 bases, the J end by 4 bases, with 16 bases between. The CDR3 consists of 15 residues. The germline CDR1 and CDR2 sequences are SGHRS and YFSETQ. CDR3 sequence: CASSSSLGRGTEAFF. The CDR3 bases are TGCGCCAGCAGCTCCAGCTTGGGCAGGGGCACTGAAGCTTTCTTT.

This sequence joins TRBV9 and TRBJ2-5; D might be TRBD1 (7 bases). CDR1 SGDLS and CDR2 YYNGEE come from the germline V gene. The V end lost 3 bases, the J end lost 5 bases, and 14 bases lay between the germline ends. The CDR3 is made up of 14 amino acids. This CDR3 is CASSGPGGRETQYF. CDR3 nucleotide sequence: TGTGCCAGCAGCGGCCCAGGGGGGCGGGAGACCCAGTACTTC.

As to this clonotype: A junction end diverges from the germline sequence, so it may reflect a read error. The V and J genes are TRBV19 and TRBJ2-7, with D perhaps matching TRBD1 (6 bases). The length of the CDR3 is 14 residues. The germline V gene encodes CDR1 LNHDA and CDR2 SQIVND (reference sequence). The CDR3 DNA follows: TGTGCCAGTAGTATAGATTGGACAGCCTACGGGCAGTACTTC. It is translated as CASSIDWTAYGQYF. The whole variable domain, remainder taken from reference TRBV19 and TRBJ2-7, is DGGITQSPKYLFRKEGQNVTLSCEQNLNHDAMYWYRQDPGQGLRLIYYSQIVNDFQKGDIAEGYSVSREKKESFPLTVTSAQKNPTAFYLCASSIDWTAYGQYFGPGTRLTVT.

The chain recombines TRBV7-6 with TRBJ1-4; 7 positions match TRBD1. There are 14 residues in the CDR3. V lost 5 bases to trimming and J lost 5 bases; unmatched junction nucleotides: 5. CDR1 SGHVS and CDR2 FNYEAQ come from the germline V gene. The chain's CDR3 is CASSPRQGNEKLFF. In nucleotides, the CDR3 is TGTGCCAGCAGCCCCCGACAGGGAAATGAAAAACTGTTTTTT.

About this clonotype: This may stem from a read error, because a much larger clone lies one nucleotide away. The CDR3 carries no conserved terminal phenylalanine or tryptophan, so it likely arises from a read error. The chain combines TRBV12-3 or TRBV12-4 with TRBJ1-2; D is unresolved. V lost 5 bases to trimming and J lost 7 bases, with 14 bases between them. CDR3 size: 13 residues. CDR3 amino acids: CASSQQDSAGYTL. Written as DNA, the CDR3 is TGTGCCAGCAGTCAGCAAGATTCGGCTGGCTACACCCTC.

This chain connects TRBV7-9 to TRBJ2-5, with 8 bases fitting TRBD1. CDR3 size: 15 residues. The J segment lost 4 bases and the V segment lost 4 bases, leaving 8 bases of the junction unmatched. From germline, CDR1 is SEHNR and CDR2 FQNEAQ (reference sequence). CDR3 in amino acids: CASSYYGQGGETQYF. The CDR3 coding sequence is TGTGCCAGCAGCTATTACGGACAGGGCGGAGAGACCCAGTACTTC.

As to this clonotype: It may be a read error: a sequence one base away is much more abundant. This chain links TRBV12-3 or TRBV12-4 with TRBJ1-5; 7 bases align to TRBD1. Trimming cost V 5 bases and J 2 bases; bases outside gene matches: 3. The CDR3 sequence is 14 residues long. The CDR3 bases are TGTGCCAGCAGTGGGACAGATGGCAATCAGCCCCAGCATTTT. Protein product: CASSGTDGNQPQHF.

The chain recombines TRBV2 with TRBJ2-1; TRBD2 is a possible D gene (5 bases). Germline V lookup: CDR1 SNHLY, CDR2 FYNNEI. The CDR3 has 15 residues. V lost 0 bases, J lost 4 bases, and 10 bases lay in between. CDR3 region: CASSEAGLAYNEQFF. The CDR3 nucleotides read TGTGCCAGCAGTGAAGCTGGTCTAGCATACAATGAGCAGTTCTTC.

This clonotype has a count of ten or more. CDR3 sequence reads: CASSFNSGYTF. The CDR3 DNA reads as TGTGCCAGCAGTTTTAATTCTGGCTACACCTTC. The chain is built from TRBV12-3 or TRBV12-4 and TRBJ1-2; no reliable D call. This CDR3 has 11 residues. Trimming removed 3 bases at V and 7 bases at J, with 6 bases between.

J is TRBJ1-4 and V is TRBV19; D unresolved. This CDR3 has 17 residues. Germline values: CDR1 LNHDA, CDR2 SQIVND (reference sequence). Between the trimmed V and J ends, which lost 3 bases and 4 bases, there was a span of 18 bases. DNA for the CDR3: TGTGCCAGTAGTATCGGTGGTGCGGCGGCCGTTAATGAAAAACTGTTTTTT. Its translation: CASSIGGAAAVNEKLFF.

The CDR3 spells CASSPGGQANYGYTF. CDR3 in DNA: TGTGCCAGCAGCCCCGGGGGACAGGCCAACTATGGCTACACCTTC. V and J are TRBV3-1 and TRBJ1-2; TRBD1 matches at 8 bases. CDR1 and CDR2 from the germline V gene are LGHDT and YNNKEL (reference sequence). The V segment lost 4 bases and the J segment 2 bases; nucleotides outside the gene matches: 6. This CDR3 spans 15 amino acids.